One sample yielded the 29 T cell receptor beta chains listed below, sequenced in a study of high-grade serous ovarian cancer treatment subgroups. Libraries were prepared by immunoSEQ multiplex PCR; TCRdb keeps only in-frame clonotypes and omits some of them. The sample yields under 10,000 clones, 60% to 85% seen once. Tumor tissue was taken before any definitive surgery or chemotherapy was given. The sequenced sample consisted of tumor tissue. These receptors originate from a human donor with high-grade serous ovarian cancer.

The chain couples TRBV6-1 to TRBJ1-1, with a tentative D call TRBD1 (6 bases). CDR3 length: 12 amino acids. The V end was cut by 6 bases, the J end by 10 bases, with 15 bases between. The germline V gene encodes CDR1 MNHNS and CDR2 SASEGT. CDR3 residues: CASSANRAGAFF. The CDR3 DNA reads TGTGCCAGCAGCGCCAACAGGGCCGGAGCTTTCTTT.

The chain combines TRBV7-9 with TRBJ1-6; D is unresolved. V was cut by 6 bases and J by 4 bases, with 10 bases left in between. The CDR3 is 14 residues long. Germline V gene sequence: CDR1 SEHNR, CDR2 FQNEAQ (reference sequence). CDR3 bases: TGTGCCAGCAGAGGGCATTTTTATAATTCACCCCTCCACTTT. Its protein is CASRGHFYNSPLHF. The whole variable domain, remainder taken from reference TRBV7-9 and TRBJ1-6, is DTGVSQNPRHKITKRGQNVTFRCDPISEHNRLYWYRQTLGQGPEFLTYFQNEAQLEKSRLLSDRFSAERPKGSFSTLEIQRTEQGDSAMYLCASRGHFYNSPLHFGNGTRLTVT.

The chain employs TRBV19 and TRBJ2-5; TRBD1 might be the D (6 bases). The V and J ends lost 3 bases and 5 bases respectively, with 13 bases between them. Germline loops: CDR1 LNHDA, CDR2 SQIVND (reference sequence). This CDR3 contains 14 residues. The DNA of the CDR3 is TGTGCCAGTAGTATCCGGACAGAAGGGGAGACCCAGTACTTC. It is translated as CASSIRTEGETQYF.

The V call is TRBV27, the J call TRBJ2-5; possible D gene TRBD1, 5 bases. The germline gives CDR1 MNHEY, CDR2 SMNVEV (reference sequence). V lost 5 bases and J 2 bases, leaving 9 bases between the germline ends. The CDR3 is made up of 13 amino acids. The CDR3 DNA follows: TGTGCCAGCAGTCCCAGGGTTCAAGAGACCCAGTACTTC. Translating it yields CASSPRVQETQYF.

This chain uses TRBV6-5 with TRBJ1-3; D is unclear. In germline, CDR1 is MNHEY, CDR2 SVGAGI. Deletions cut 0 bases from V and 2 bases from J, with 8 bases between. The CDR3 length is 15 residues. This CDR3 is CASSYSGRAGNTIYF. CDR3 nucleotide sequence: TGTGCCAGCAGTTACTCAGGGAGGGCTGGAAACACCATATATTTT.

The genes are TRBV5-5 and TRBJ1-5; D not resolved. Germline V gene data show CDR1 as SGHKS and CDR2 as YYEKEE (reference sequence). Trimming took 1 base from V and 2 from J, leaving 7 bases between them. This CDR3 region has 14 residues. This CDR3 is CASSLNKGNQPQHF. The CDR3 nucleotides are TGTGCCAGCAGCTTGAACAAGGGCAATCAGCCCCAGCATTTT.

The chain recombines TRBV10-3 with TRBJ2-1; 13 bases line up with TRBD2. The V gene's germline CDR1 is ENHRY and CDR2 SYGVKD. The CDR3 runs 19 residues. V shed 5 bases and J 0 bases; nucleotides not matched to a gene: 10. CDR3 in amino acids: CAISNYGTSGTSSYNEQFF. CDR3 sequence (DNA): TGTGCCATCAGTAATTACGGGACTAGCGGGACTAGCTCCTACAATGAGCAGTTCTTC.

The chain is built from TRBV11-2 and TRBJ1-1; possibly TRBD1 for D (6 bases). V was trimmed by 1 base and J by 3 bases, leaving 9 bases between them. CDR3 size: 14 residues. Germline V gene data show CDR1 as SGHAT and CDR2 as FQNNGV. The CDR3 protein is CASSLAAGDTEAFF. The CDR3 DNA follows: TGTGCCAGCAGCTTAGCAGCAGGGGACACTGAAGCTTTCTTT.

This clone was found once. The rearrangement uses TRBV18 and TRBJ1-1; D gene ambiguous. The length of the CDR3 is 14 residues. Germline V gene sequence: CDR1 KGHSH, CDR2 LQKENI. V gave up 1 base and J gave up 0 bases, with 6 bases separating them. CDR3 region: CASSPQKLNTEAFF. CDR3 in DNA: TGTGCCAGCTCACCACAGAAATTGAACACTGAAGCTTTCTTT.

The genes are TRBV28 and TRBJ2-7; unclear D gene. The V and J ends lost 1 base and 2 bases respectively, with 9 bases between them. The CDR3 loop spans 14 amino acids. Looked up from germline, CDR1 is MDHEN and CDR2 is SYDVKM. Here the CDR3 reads CASSLYLGTYEQYF. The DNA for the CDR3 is TGTGCCAGCAGTTTATACCTCGGCACCTACGAGCAGTACTTC.

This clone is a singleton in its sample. The CDR3 loop is CASSPWRGNEKAFF. In DNA, the CDR3 is TGTGCCAGCAGCCCCTGGAGAGGGAACGAAAAAGCTTTCTTT. The chain carries TRBV9 and TRBJ1-1; D gene ambiguous. The CDR3 is 14 amino acids. The germline CDR1 and CDR2 sequences are SGDLS and YYNGEE. With 4 bases removed from V and 9 bases from J, the gap between germline ends came to 19 bases.

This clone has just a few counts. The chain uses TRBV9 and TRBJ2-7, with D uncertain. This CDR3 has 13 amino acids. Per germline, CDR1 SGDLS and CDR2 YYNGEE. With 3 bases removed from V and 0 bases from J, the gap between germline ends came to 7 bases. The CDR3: CASSAPDSYEQYF. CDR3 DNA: TGTGCCAGCAGCGCCCCGGACTCCTACGAGCAGTACTTC.

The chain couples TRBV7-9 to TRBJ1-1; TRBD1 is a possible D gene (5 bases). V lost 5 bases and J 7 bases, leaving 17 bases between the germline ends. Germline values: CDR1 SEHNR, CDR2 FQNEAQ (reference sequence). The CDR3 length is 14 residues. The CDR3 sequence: CASSIRVEKGEAFF. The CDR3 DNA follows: TGTGCCAGCAGCATCAGGGTGGAGAAGGGTGAAGCTTTCTTT.

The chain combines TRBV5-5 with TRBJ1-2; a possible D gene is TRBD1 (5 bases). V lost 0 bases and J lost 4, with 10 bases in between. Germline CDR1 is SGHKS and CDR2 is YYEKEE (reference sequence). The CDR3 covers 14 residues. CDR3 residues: CASSLVSGSYGYTF. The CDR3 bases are TGTGCCAGCAGCTTGGTGTCAGGGAGCTATGGCTACACCTTC.

DNA of the CDR3: TGTGCCAGCAGCGCAGGGCAAAGACAGGGCGGGAGAGATACGCAGTATTTT. Amino acid sequence: CASSAGQRQGGRDTQYF. The chain has TRBV2 and TRBJ2-3; D may match TRBD1 or TRBD2 (7 bases each). The germline V gene has CDR1 SNHLY and CDR2 FYNNEI. The ends were cut back, 6 bases at V and 5 bases at J, with 24 bases in the middle. The CDR3 is 17 residues long.

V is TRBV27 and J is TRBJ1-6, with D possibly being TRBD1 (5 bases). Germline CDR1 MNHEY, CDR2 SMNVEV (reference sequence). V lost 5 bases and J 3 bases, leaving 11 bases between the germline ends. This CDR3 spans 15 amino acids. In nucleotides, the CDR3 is TGTGCCAGCAGTCAACAGGTTCGCTATAATTCACCCCTCCACTTT. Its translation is CASSQQVRYNSPLHF.

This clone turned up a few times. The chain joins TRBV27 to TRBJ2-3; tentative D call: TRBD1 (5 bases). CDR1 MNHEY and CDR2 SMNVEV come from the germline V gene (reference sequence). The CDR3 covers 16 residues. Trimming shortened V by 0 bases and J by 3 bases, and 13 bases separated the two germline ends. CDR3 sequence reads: CASSLSTATETDTQYF. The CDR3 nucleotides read TGTGCCAGCAGTTTATCGACAGCGACAGAGACAGATACGCAGTATTTT.

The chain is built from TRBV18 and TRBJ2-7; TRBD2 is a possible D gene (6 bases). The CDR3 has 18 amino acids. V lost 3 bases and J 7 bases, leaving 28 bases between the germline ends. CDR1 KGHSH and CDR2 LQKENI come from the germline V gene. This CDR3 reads CASSPRISGGLLRREQYF. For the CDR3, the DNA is TGTGCCAGCTCACCCCGGATTAGCGGAGGACTCCTCAGGCGGGAGCAGTACTTC.

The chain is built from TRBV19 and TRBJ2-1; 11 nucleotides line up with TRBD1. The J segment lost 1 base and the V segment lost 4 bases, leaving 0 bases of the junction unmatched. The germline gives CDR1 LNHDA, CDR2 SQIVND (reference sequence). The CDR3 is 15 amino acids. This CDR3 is CASSRDRGSYNEQFF. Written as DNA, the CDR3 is TGTGCCAGTAGTAGGGACAGGGGGTCCTACAATGAGCAGTTCTTC.

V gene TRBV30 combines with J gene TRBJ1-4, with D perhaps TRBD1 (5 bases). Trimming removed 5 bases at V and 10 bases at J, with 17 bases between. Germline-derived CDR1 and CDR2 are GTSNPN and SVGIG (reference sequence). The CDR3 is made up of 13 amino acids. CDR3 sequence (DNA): TGTGCCTGGGGTGGGGGAATGATAGGAAAACTGTTTTTT. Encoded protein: CAWGGGMIGKLFF.

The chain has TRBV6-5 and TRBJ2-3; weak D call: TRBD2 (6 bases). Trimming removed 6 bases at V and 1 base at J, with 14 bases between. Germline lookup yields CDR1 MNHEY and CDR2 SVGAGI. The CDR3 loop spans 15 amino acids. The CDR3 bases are TGTGCCAGCAGAGGGACTGCCCTCGGCACAGATACGCAGTATTTT. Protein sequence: CASRGTALGTDTQYF.

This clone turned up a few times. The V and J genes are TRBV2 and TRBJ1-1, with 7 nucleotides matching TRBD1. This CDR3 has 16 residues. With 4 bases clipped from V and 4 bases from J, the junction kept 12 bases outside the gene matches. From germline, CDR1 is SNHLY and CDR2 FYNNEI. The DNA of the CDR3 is TGTGCCAGCAGTGCTTCACATTACAGGGGACTCACTGAAGCTTTCTTT. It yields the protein CASSASHYRGLTEAFF.

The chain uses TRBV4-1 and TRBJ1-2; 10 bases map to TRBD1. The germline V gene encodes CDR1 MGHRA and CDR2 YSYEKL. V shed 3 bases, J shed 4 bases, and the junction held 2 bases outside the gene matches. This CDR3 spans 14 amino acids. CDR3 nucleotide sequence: TGCGCCAGCAGCCACAGGACAGGGGGCTATGGCTACACCTTC. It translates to CASSHRTGGYGYTF.

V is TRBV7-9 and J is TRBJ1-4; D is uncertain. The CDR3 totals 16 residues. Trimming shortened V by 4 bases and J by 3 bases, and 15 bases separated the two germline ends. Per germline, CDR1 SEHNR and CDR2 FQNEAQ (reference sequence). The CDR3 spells CASSSPEGSSNEKLFF. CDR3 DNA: TGTGCCAGCAGCTCGCCCGAGGGAAGCTCTAATGAAAAACTGTTTTTT.

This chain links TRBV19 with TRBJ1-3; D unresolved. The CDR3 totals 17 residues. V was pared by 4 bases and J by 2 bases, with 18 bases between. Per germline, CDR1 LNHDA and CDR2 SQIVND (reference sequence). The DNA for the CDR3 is TGTGCCAGTAGTACGCGGGTTAGGGCCGGGCCTGGAAACACCATATATTTT. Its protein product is CASSTRVRAGPGNTIYF.

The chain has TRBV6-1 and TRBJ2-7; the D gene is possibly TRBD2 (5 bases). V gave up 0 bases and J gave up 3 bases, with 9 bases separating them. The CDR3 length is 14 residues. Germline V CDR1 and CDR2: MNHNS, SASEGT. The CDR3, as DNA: TGTGCCAGCAGTGAAGCGCAACGGGACTACGAGCAGTACTTC. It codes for CASSEAQRDYEQYF.

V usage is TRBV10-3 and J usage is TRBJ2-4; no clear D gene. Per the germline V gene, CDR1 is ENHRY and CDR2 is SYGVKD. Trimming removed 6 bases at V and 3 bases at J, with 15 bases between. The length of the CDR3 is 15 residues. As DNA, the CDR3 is TGTGCCATCAGACCCGAATCGTCGGGCAAAAACATTCAGTACTTC. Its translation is CAIRPESSGKNIQYF.

The CDR3: CASSFTRGGEKLFF. The CDR3 DNA reads TGTGCCAGCAGCTTCACGAGGGGTGGGGAAAAACTGTTTTTT. The chain employs TRBV11-2 and TRBJ1-4, with D possibly TRBD1 on 5 matching bases. The ends were cut back, 3 bases at V and 8 bases at J, with 13 bases in the middle. CDR3 size: 14 residues. Germline V gene lookup returns CDR1 SGHAT and CDR2 FQNNGV.

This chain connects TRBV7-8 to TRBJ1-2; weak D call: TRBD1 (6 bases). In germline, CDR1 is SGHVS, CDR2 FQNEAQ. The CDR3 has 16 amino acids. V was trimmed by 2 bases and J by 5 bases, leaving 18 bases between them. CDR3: CASSLSPDTGAYGYTF. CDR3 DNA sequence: TGTGCCAGCAGCTTATCCCCTGACACGGGGGCATATGGCTACACCTTC.